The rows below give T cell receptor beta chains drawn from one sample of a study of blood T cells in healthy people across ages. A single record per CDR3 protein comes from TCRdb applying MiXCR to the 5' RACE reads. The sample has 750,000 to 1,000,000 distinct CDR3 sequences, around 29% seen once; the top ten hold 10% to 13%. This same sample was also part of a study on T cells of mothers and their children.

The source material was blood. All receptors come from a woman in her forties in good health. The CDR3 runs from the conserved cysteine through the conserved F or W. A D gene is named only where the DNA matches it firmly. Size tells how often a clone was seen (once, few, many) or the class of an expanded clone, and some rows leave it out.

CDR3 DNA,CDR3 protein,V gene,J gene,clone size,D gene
TGTGCCATACAGGGACAAGAGACCCAGTACTTC,CAIQGQETQYF,TRBV2,TRBJ2-5,few,NA
TGCGCCAGCAGCCAAGAAAGTCGGGGAGAAGAGACCCAGTACTTC,CASSQESRGEETQYF,TRBV4-3,TRBJ2-5,NA,NA
TGCAGCGTTCCTCGGGCCGGGCCATCCAATGAGCAGTTCTTC,CSVPRAGPSNEQFF,TRBV29-1,TRBJ2-1,many,NA
TGTGCCACCAGGGGACAGGGTTCCTACAATGAGCAGTTCTTC,CATRGQGSYNEQFF,TRBV24-1,TRBJ2-1,NA,TRBD1
TGTGCCAGGAGTAACTCCGGGACAGGATTTGTCGAGCAGTACTTC,CARSNSGTGFVEQYF,TRBV25-1,TRBJ2-7,NA,TRBD1
TGTGCCACCGCGGTGGCGGGGGTAGAGACCCAGTACTTC,CATAVAGVETQYF,TRBV24-1,TRBJ2-5,few,TRBD2
TGTGCCAGCAGTTATTGGGGCGACTACACCTTC,CASSYWGDYTF,TRBV28,TRBJ1-2,NA,NA
TGTGCCAGCAGTCCCTGGACTAGCGGGGCTACCTACGAGCAGTACTTC,CASSPWTSGATYEQYF,TRBV27,TRBJ2-7,NA,TRBD2
TGTGCCAGCAGCGCCTACAGGGGCTCCACCTACGAGCAGTACTTC,CASSAYRGSTYEQYF,TRBV7-9,TRBJ2-7,few,TRBD1
TGCAGTGCTAGCTACGGCTATGGCTACACCTTC,CSASYGYGYTF,TRBV20-1,TRBJ1-2,few,NA
TGTGCCCCTCGACCCAGGAGCTCCTACAATGAGCAGTTCTTC,CAPRPRSSYNEQFF,TRBV6-6,TRBJ2-1,NA,NA
TGTGCCAGCAGCCAAGGTGACAGACTTAACCAGTACTTC,CASSQGDRLNQYF,TRBV4-2,TRBJ2-7,many,NA
TGTGCCAGCAGTTACGCGTGGACGCGTCGAACCTATGGCTACACCTTC,CASSYAWTRRTYGYTF,TRBV6-5,TRBJ1-2,NA,NA
TGTGCCAGCAGCCGAGAACTGTTGTCTAGCGGGAGGAACCAAGAGACCCAGTACTTC,CASSRELLSSGRNQETQYF,TRBV4-2,TRBJ2-5,NA,TRBD2
TGTGCCAGCAGCTTAACACCGGGACAGTCCTACAATGGGCAGTTCTTC,CASSLTPGQSYNGQFF,TRBV7-3,TRBJ2-1,NA,TRBD1
TGTGCCAGCATCAATTGGCCTGACACTGAAGCTTTCTTT,CASINWPDTEAFF,TRBV12-3/TRBV12-4,TRBJ1-1,NA,NA
TGTGCCAGTAGTATGGGGGGGAGACACAATGAGCAGTTCTTC,CASSMGGRHNEQFF,TRBV19,TRBJ2-1,NA,TRBD2
TGTGCCAGCAGCTCCCCGACAGGGTCCATCACAGATACGCAGTATTTT,CASSSPTGSITDTQYF,TRBV28,TRBJ2-3,NA,TRBD1
TGCGCCAGCAGTGTGTCGGGATATGCCTACGAGCAGTACTTC,CASSVSGYAYEQYF,TRBV10-2,TRBJ2-7,many,NA
TGCAGTGCTAGGGAGGGGACTGCCACAGATACGCAGTATTTT,CSAREGTATDTQYF,TRBV20-1,TRBJ2-3,many,NA
TGTGCCAGCAGCAAAGGACTAGCGGGAGTGAACAATGAGCAGTTCTTC,CASSKGLAGVNNEQFF,TRBV14,TRBJ2-1,NA,TRBD2
TGCAGCGTTGAAGCGGGCGGGGTAGCGGGGGGTTACAATGAGCAGTTCTTC,CSVEAGGVAGGYNEQFF,TRBV29-1,TRBJ2-1,many,TRBD2
TGTGCCAGCAGCTTAGCTTGGACAGGGATTGACGAGCAGTACTTC,CASSLAWTGIDEQYF,TRBV7-9,TRBJ2-7,many,TRBD1
TGTGCCAGCAGTGGGCCGGCGGCCGTTGGAGGCTACACCTTC,CASSGPAAVGGYTF,TRBV12-3/TRBV12-4,TRBJ1-2,NA,NA
TGTGCCAGCAGTTTGGTGTGGAATCAGCCCCAGCATTTT,CASSLVWNQPQHF,TRBV27,TRBJ1-5,many,NA
TGCGCCAGCAAGAGTCAGACACTGGGCACTGAAGCTTTCTTT,CASKSQTLGTEAFF,TRBV5-1,TRBJ1-1,NA,NA
TGTGCCAGCACTAGAGACGGGACACTACACACCGGGGAGCTGTTTTTT,CASTRDGTLHTGELFF,TRBV12-3/TRBV12-4,TRBJ2-2,NA,NA
TGTGCCAGCAGCCCCCACTTCTCGGGGTCTATGGATGAGCAGTTCTTC,CASSPHFSGSMDEQFF,TRBV3-1,TRBJ2-1,NA,NA
TGCAGTGCCGTGGTCAGGGGTAGGGACAATGAGCAGTTCTTC,CSAVVRGRDNEQFF,TRBV20-1,TRBJ2-1,NA,NA
TGTGCCTGGAGGGGACAGGAGGGTGAAAAACTGTTTTTT,CAWRGQEGEKLFF,TRBV30,TRBJ1-4,NA,TRBD1
TGTGCCTCCAGCTCCCAACAGGGTTATGGCTACACCTTC,CASSSQQGYGYTF,TRBV15,TRBJ1-2,NA,NA
TGCAGTGCTAGAGATCTCGGGACAGGGTTTGATACGCAGTATTTT,CSARDLGTGFDTQYF,TRBV20-1,TRBJ2-3,NA,TRBD1
TGTACCAGCACAACGGGTCCTGCTTATGGCTATACCTTC,CTSTTGPAYGYTF,TRBV6-2/TRBV6-3,TRBJ1-2,NA,NA
TGTGCCAGCAGCTTAGGATTGGCGGGGATAGCCAAAAACATTCAGTACTTC,CASSLGLAGIAKNIQYF,TRBV7-9,TRBJ2-4,many,NA
TGCAGCGTTGTCGCCACCCGAATCGGTGGCCACACCTTC,CSVVATRIGGHTF,TRBV29-1,TRBJ1-2,NA,NA
TGCGCCAGCAGCCAAGATGACAGGGGGAAGATGAACACTGAAGTTTTCTTT,CASSQDDRGKMNTEVFF,TRBV4-3,TRBJ1-1,NA,TRBD1
TGTGCCAGCAGTGGACCTAAGACCCAGTACTTC,CASSGPKTQYF,TRBV12-3/TRBV12-4,TRBJ2-5,NA,NA
TGTGCCTGGGCTACAGGGAATGGTCAGCCCCAGCATTTT,CAWATGNGQPQHF,TRBV30,TRBJ1-5,NA,NA
TGTGCCAGCAGTCCCTTGACAGTCTCTGGCTACACCTTC,CASSPLTVSGYTF,TRBV7-2,TRBJ1-2,many,NA
TGTGCCAGCTCGAGGGGGCGATCATCAGAGACCCAGTACTTC,CASSRGRSSETQYF,TRBV6-6,TRBJ2-5,NA,TRBD1
TGTGCCAGCAGCCAGACTAGCGGGGGGACCGGGGAGCTGTTTTTT,CASSQTSGGTGELFF,TRBV7-2,TRBJ2-2,NA,TRBD2
TGCAGTGCTAGGGACAGGGTTGGGACCGGGGAGCTGTTTTTT,CSARDRVGTGELFF,TRBV20-1,TRBJ2-2,NA,TRBD1
TGTGCCAGCAGCTTCGGGACAGGGGGCAACACCGGGGAGCTGTTTTTT,CASSFGTGGNTGELFF,TRBV7-6,TRBJ2-2,NA,TRBD1
TGTGCCAGCAAGGACCCACGGGAAGAGACCCAGTACTTC,CASKDPREETQYF,TRBV3-1,TRBJ2-5,few,NA
TGTGCCACCAGTGATCCGGGGACGCATGGCTACACCTTC,CATSDPGTHGYTF,TRBV24-1,TRBJ1-2,NA,NA
TGTGCCAGCAGTTTCCGCCCGTTCAGACAAGAGACCCAGTACTTC,CASSFRPFRQETQYF,TRBV27,TRBJ2-5,many,NA
TGCGCCAGCAGCTCGACTAGCGGGGCTTTCTACAATGAGCAGTACTTC,CASSSTSGAFYNEQYF,TRBV5-1,TRBJ2-5,NA,TRBD2
TGCAGCGCAGGACAGGGGGCGGAAAGTGAAAAACTGTTTTTT,CSAGQGAESEKLFF,TRBV29-1,TRBJ1-4,NA,TRBD1
TGTGCCAGCACCTTTCTGACAGGAGACACCGGGGAGCTGTTTTTT,CASTFLTGDTGELFF,TRBV3-1,TRBJ2-2,few,NA
TGCGCCAGCAGCTTGGAATGGAGCACTGAAGCTTTCTTT,CASSLEWSTEAFF,TRBV5-1,TRBJ1-1,few,NA